The entry below gives a single T cell receptor beta chain sequence along with its context. These data originate in a study of blood T cells in healthy people across ages. Combining a sample-barcoded 5' primer with a J-beta primer mix, a second PCR ran for roughly 6 to 12 cycles. TCRdb used MiXCR to reprocess the 5' RACE reads, holding one entry per CDR3 protein. The data contain around 1,600,000 distinct CDR3 sequences, about 45% of them singletons. This CDR3 has 13 amino acids. Germline-derived CDR1 and CDR2 are DFQATT and SNEGSKA (reference sequence). V shed 1 base and J shed 10 bases, with 14 bases lying between them.

The chain couples TRBV20-1 to TRBJ2-1; D gene ambiguous. This TCR was recovered from a woman aged 18-30 years in good health. Sequenced material: blood. This CDR3 reads CSARGGSSYEQFF. CDR3 DNA sequence: TGCAGTGCTAGAGGTGGCAGCTCCTACGAGCAGTTCTTC.